This paragraph reports one T cell receptor (beta chain). At least ten counts were recorded for this clonotype. Its recognized antigen is unknown. The record has no base qualities; no much larger clone is one base away. Looking up the germline V gene yields CDR1 SGHRS and CDR2 YFSETQ. Including the terminal cysteine and phenylalanine, the CDR3 comprises 15 residues. This entry keeps only the CDR3 DNA: 45 bases, framed from base 1. Trimming accounts for 1 base at V and 2 bases at J, while the number of junction bases matched to no gene is 4. Sequenced on an Illumina NovaSeq 6000. Using 5'RACE with constant-segment primers, TCRalpha and TCRbeta cDNA libraries were constructed, with sample barcodes and unique molecular identifiers added in the process. Trizol reagent was used to extract RNA from every sample. Library amplification was performed in two PCR steps, and a second sample barcode and Illumina TruSeq adapters were introduced in the second step. Libraries were sequenced on an Illumina NovaSeq with 2 x 150 bp paired-end reads. The authors' analysis ran thus. With migec v1.2.7, reads were demultiplexed and then collapsed into UMI-guided consensus sequences. Using mixcr v2.1.11, the UMI consensuses were aligned to TRA and TRB V and J templates and assembled into clonotypes. A clonotype was counted as expanded or contracted only when both edgeR and NoisET called the clonotype significant, with the noise models trained on biological replicates. For edgeR calls, the thresholds were a false discovery rate-adjusted p below 0.01 and a log2 fold-change of 1. As an exploratory analysis of dynamics, max-normalized trajectories of the 1000 most abundant clonotypes were examined with PCA combined with hierarchical clustering. Separately sequenced CD4+ and CD8+ repertoires were used to assign the CD4 or CD8 phenotype of responding clones. Starting from the raw public reads, TCRdb applied fastp trimming at Q25, assembled clones with MiXCR and retained in-frame beta chains. Here each entry gathers all rows of one CDR3 protein and keeps the most common genes and DNA. Clone size and V and J calls follow TCRdb, not the original study. This sample gives roughly 50,000 distinct CDR3 sequences in total; over 7.5% of them show up just once. The ten largest account for 1.2% of the sample.

These data originate in a study of T-cell memory formation after mild COVID-19 listed by TCRdb under 2021. Regarding the research as a whole: Most TCR sequence clusters were specific to one of the two donors. The cohort comprised two young, previously healthy adult volunteers, one female and one male. Longitudinal TCRalpha and TCRbeta repertoire sequencing tracked T-cell clones expanding and contracting after mild COVID-19 in two donors.

Ficoll-Paque density gradient centrifugation was used to isolate PBMCs. The investigation overall reported the following: Clones contracting from day 15 to 85 had balanced CD4/CD8 phenotypes, while a second wave expanding from day 15 to 37 was biased towards CD4+. The study included only two mild cases, and larger cohorts that include severe cases with pre-infection samples were judged to be necessary. Contracting CD4+ clones turned up mainly in the CM and EM memory subsets, whereas EMRA was where CD8+ clones were enriched. The detection of some responding clones in pre-infection memory suggests that pre-existing cross-reactive memory T cells joined the SARS-CoV-2 response. SARS-CoV-2 specificity of the second-wave clones peaking on day 37 was not confirmed.

The TCR comes from a man aged 18 to 30 who had mild COVID-19 (a few samples of this study predate the infection). The sample titles of this study are shuffled in the database, so cell type and time point are left out; the donor was told from shared clones. The rearrangement combines TRBV5-1 with TRBJ1-1; TRBD1 lines up with 8 middle nucleotides. Specimen: PBMCs or a T cell subset sorted from them (not recorded which). The DNA sequence is as follows: TGCGCCAGCAGCTTGAGACAGGGGCGAAACACTGAAGCTTTCTTT. It translates to CASSLRQGRNTEAFF.